Shown below are 4 T cell receptor beta chains from a single sample sequenced in a study of OX40 agonist ivuxolimab in advanced cancers. Repertoires were generated with immunoSEQ multiplex PCR, while TCRdb's copy carries only in-frame clones and drops some. The sample yields some 32,000 clones, 80% to 85% seen once. Sequencing was performed on CD4+ or CD8+ T cells sorted from blood, taken in a trial of the OX40 agonist ivuxolimab. Receptor source: an adult with an advanced solid tumor such as melanoma, head and neck, liver or kidney cancer.

This rearrangement joins TRBV27 to TRBJ2-6, with D unclear. This CDR3 spans 15 amino acids. The V end was cut by 0 bases, the J end by 0 bases, with 3 bases between. CDR1 and CDR2 from the germline V gene are MNHEY and SMNVEV (reference sequence). The CDR3 DNA sequence: TGTGCCAGCAGTTTATCTGGCTCTGGGGCCAACGTCCTGACTTTC. This gives the protein CASSLSGSGANVLTF.

The CDR3 region is CASSEPQDTGELFF. DNA for the CDR3: TGTGCCAGCAGTGAACCACAGGACACCGGGGAGCTGTTTTTT. The chain uses TRBV6-4 and TRBJ2-2, with D possibly being TRBD1 (5 bases). CDR3 length: 14 residues. CDR1 is MRHNA, CDR2 SNTAGT, per germline. Trimming shortened V by 3 bases and J by 3 bases, and 8 bases separated the two germline ends.

This chain joins TRBV7-9 and TRBJ2-7, with 8 bases matching TRBD1. The ends lost 5 bases at V and 5 bases at J; junction bases unmatched: 11. Germline CDR1 reads SEHNR; CDR2 reads FQNEAQ (reference sequence). The CDR3 contains 15 residues. The CDR3, as DNA: TGTGCCAGCAGCCCTAGCCAGGGGGCTTTACACGAGCAGTACTTC. Its translation: CASSPSQGALHEQYF.

V and J are TRBV7-2 and TRBJ1-2; D uncertain. The CDR3 covers 12 residues. V was pared by 1 base and J by 4 bases, with 4 bases between. Germline loops: CDR1 SGHTA, CDR2 FQGNSA. This chain's CDR3 is CASSLDRYGYTF. DNA for the CDR3: TGTGCCAGCAGCTTAGACCGCTATGGCTACACCTTC.